Given below is one T cell receptor beta chain in context. Per the authors' pipeline: Amplification of reference gene primers provided the estimated nucleated cell counts. Using immunoSEQ multiplex PCR, the repertoire was profiled, and TCRdb retains in-frame clones only, with some absent. That table furnishes V, J and clone size, whereas the DNA furnished D and trimming. Here the sample spans fewer than 250,000 clones, less than 90% being singletons. This entry comes from a study of blood T cell repertoires in COVID-19. Background on the study: Samples came from the United States, Italy and Spain, spanning acute and convalescent COVID-19. From T cells, B-cell-depleted T cells, or PBMCs came the material, which was cDNA or gDNA.

Per germline, CDR1 SEHNR and CDR2 FQNEAQ (reference sequence). V lost 1 base to trimming and J lost 3 bases, with 9 bases between them. The CDR3 consists of 14 residues. The chain has TRBV7-9 and TRBJ1-1; the D gene is possibly TRBD1 (6 bases). The source is a man in his forties with acute or convalescent COVID-19. Source material: peripheral blood. This CDR3 is CASSLVTGYTEAFF. DNA of the CDR3: TGTGCCAGCAGCTTAGTCACAGGGTACACTGAAGCTTTCTTT.